A selection of T cell receptor beta chains follows, all from one sample in a study of T cell responses to AZD1222 COVID-19 vaccine. This table comes from immunoSEQ multiplex PCR, and its TCRdb copy is limited to in-frame clones, with some not included. This table holds 90,000 to 150,000 clones, about 87% found once. The source material was peripheral blood, sampled on day 0 of AZD1222 vaccination. All receptors come from an adult in good health. CDR3s include the opening cysteine and the closing phenylalanine or tryptophan. D genes are given only for firm matches. The listing skips clone size in some rows; elsewhere it reads once, few, many or a size class.

d_gene	v_gene	abundance	j_gene	CDR3aa	CDR3nt
TRBD2	TRBV28	.	TRBJ2-5	CASRGAGGLETQYF	TGTGCCAGCAGAGGGGCGGGAGGTTTGGAGACCCAGTACTTC
TRBD2	TRBV5-1	.	TRBJ2-5	CASTFSSGRETQYF	TGCGCCAGCACCTTTTCCAGCGGGAGGGAGACCCAGTACTTC
TRBD2	TRBV7-3	.	TRBJ2-1	CASSLVAGGPTYNEQFF	TGTGCCAGCAGCTTAGTAGCGGGGGGACCAACCTACAATGAGCAGTTCTTC
.	TRBV9	.	TRBJ1-2	CASSHTDSGGGGYGYTF	TGTGCCAGCAGCCACACCGACAGTGGGGGGGGTGGCTATGGCTACACCTTC
.	TRBV11-1	.	TRBJ2-1	CASSFGLSPSYVEQFF	TGTGCCAGCAGCTTTGGACTATCCCCGTCATATGTTGAGCAGTTCTTC
.	TRBV7-8	.	TRBJ2-7	CASSRRIDEGEQYF	TGTGCCAGCAGCCGGAGGATTGACGAGGGCGAGCAGTACTTC
.	TRBV19	.	TRBJ1-1	CASSSGQLNTEAFF	TGTGCCAGTAGTTCCGGACAGCTGAACACTGAAGCTTTCTTT
.	TRBV5-1	.	TRBJ2-1	CASSGDLMASYNEQFF	TGCGCCAGCAGCGGGGATCTCATGGCCTCCTACAATGAGCAGTTCTTC
.	TRBV21-1	.	TRBJ1-2	CASSKGQGNYGYTF	TGTGCCAGCAGCAAAGGTCAGGGAAACTATGGCTACACCTTC
TRBD1	TRBV28	.	TRBJ1-2	CASSGAGTGGFGYTF	TGTGCCAGCAGTGGCGCCGGGACAGGGGGTTTTGGCTACACCTTC
TRBD1	TRBV5-1	.	TRBJ2-7	CASSLEGTGYAVEQYF	TGCGCCAGCAGCTTGGAGGGGACAGGGTATGCTGTCGAGCAGTACTTC
.	TRBV18	.	TRBJ1-2	CASSPLPTDYGYTF	TGTGCCAGCTCACCACTCCCTACCGACTATGGCTACACCTTC
.	TRBV7-2	.	TRBJ2-7	CASSSQILGEQYF	TGTGCCAGCAGCTCGCAGATACTGGGGGAGCAGTACTTC
.	TRBV19	.	TRBJ2-7	CASMAESYEQYF	TGTGCCAGTATGGCAGAGAGCTACGAGCAGTACTTC
.	TRBV5-4	.	TRBJ2-5	CASSPAGLETQYF	TGTGCCAGCAGTCCAGCGGGCCTTGAGACCCAGTACTTC
.	TRBV5-1	.	TRBJ2-3	CASSLGVGSTDTQYF	TGCGCCAGCAGCTTGGGTGTTGGTAGCACAGATACGCAGTATTTT
.	TRBV6-5	.	TRBJ2-6	CASSYVSGANVLTF	TGTGCCAGCAGTTACGTATCTGGGGCCAACGTCCTGACTTTC
.	TRBV10-3	.	TRBJ2-2	CAISEPSGPNTGELFF	TGTGCCATCAGTGAGCCCAGCGGGCCGAACACCGGGGAGCTGTTTTTT
.	TRBV28	.	TRBJ1-1	CASSLRHTEAFF	TGTGCCAGCAGTTTAAGGCACACTGAAGCTTTCTTT
TRBD2	TRBV24-1	.	TRBJ2-2	CATSAAGGPYTGELFF	TGTGCCACCAGTGCCGCGGGAGGGCCTTACACCGGGGAGCTGTTTTTT
.	TRBV30	once	TRBJ2-3	CAWSPGTPTDTQYF	TGTGCCTGGAGTCCAGGGACCCCCACAGATACGCAGTATTTT
.	TRBV19	.	TRBJ1-2	CASRGDRMKSNGYTF	TGTGCCAGTAGGGGAGACAGGATGAAGTCTAATGGCTACACCTTC
TRBD2	TRBV12-5	.	TRBJ2-1	CASGLLAGGTTEQFF	TGTGCTAGTGGTTTGCTGGCGGGGGGCACCACTGAGCAGTTCTTC
.	TRBV5-1	.	TRBJ1-4	CASSSGESPGYEKLFF	TGCGCCAGCAGCTCCGGGGAGTCCCCGGGGTATGAAAAACTGTTTTTT
TRBD1	TRBV19	.	TRBJ2-5	CASSPNRGLATRETQYF	TGTGCCAGTAGCCCAAACAGGGGCCTTGCCACACGTGAGACCCAGTACTTC
TRBD1	TRBV5-8	.	TRBJ2-7	CASSLGTGVAEQYF	TGTGCCAGCAGCTTGGGGACAGGGGTCGCCGAGCAGTACTTC
TRBD1	TRBV7-9	.	TRBJ1-5	CASSSMVAGQNQPQHF	TGTGCCAGCAGCTCAATGGTTGCGGGACAGAATCAGCCCCAGCATTTT
.	TRBV5-1	.	TRBJ2-3	CASSLGGRTDTQYF	TGCGCCAGCAGCTTGGGGGGGCGCACAGATACGCAGTATTTT
.	TRBV15	.	TRBJ2-5	CATSRRQSQETQYF	TGTGCCACCAGCAGAAGACAGAGCCAAGAGACCCAGTACTTC
TRBD1	TRBV12-3/TRBV12-4	few	TRBJ2-7	CASRYQGASEQYF	TGTGCCAGCAGATATCAGGGGGCCAGCGAGCAGTACTTC